This T cell receptor (beta chain) was captured by sequencing in a study of blood T cell repertoires in COVID-19. Across the study: Sites in the United States, Italy and Spain provided acute and convalescent COVID-19 samples.

Per the germline V gene, CDR1 is ENHRY and CDR2 is SYGVKD. Trimming removed 7 bases from V and 6 bases from J, with 15 bases in between. The CDR3 extends over 13 amino acids. Sequencing was performed with immunoSEQ multiplex PCR; in TCRdb, only in-frame clones are kept and a portion is missing. The sample includes 250,000 to 350,000 clones, approximately 90% of them seen just once. This clone was recorded a few times. This TCR derives from a woman aged 30 to 39 with active or convalescent COVID-19. The sample comprised peripheral blood. J is TRBJ1-2 and V is TRBV10-3; D is perhaps TRBD1 (6 bases). The CDR3 DNA follows: TGTGCCATCACCGACAGGAACTCCGATGGCTACACCTTC. It translates to CAITDRNSDGYTF.